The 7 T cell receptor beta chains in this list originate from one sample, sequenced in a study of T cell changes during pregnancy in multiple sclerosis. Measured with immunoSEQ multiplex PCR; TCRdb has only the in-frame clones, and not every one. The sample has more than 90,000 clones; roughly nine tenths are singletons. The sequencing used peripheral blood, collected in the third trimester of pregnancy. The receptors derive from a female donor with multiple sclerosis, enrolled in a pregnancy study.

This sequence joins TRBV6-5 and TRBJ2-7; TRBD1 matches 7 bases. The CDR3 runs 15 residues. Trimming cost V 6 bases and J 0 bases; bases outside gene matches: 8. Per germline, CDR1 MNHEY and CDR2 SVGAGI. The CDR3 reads CASRLRGGASYEQYF. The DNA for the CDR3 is TGTGCCAGCAGGCTGCGAGGGGGCGCCTCCTACGAGCAGTACTTC.

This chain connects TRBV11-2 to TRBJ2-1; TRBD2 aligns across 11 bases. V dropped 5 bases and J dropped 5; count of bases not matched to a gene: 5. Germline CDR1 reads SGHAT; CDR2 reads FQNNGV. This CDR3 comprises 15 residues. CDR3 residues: CASSPGLAEDNEQFF. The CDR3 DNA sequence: TGTGCCAGCAGCCCGGGACTAGCGGAGGACAATGAGCAGTTCTTC.

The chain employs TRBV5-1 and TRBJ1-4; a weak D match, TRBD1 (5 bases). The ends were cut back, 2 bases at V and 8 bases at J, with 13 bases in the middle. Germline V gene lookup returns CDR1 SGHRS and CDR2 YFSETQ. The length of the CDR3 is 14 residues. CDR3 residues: CASSFAGQEEKLFF. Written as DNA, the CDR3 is TGCGCCAGCAGCTTCGCAGGGCAGGAGGAAAAACTGTTTTTT.

The CDR3 loop is CASSLGGQSGSSYNEQFF. The CDR3 DNA is TGCGCCAGCAGCTTGGGGGGCCAAAGCGGGAGCTCCTACAATGAGCAGTTCTTC. The J gene is TRBJ2-1, the V gene TRBV5-1; 8 positions match TRBD2. This CDR3 contains 18 residues. Germline V gives CDR1 SGHRS, CDR2 YFSETQ. The junction had 8 bases not matched to a gene; V was cut back by 0 bases and J by 0 bases.

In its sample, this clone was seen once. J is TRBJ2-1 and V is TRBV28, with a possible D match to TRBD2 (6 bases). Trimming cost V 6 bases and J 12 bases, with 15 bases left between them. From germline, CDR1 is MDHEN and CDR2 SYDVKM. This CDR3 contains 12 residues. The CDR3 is CASRSGTSRQFF. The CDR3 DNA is TGTGCCAGCAGATCAGGGACTTCTCGGCAGTTCTTC.

The DNA for the CDR3 is TGTGCCAGCAGCTTCACGGGTGAAAATGAGCAGTTCTTC. It translates to CASSFTGENEQFF. The V and J genes are TRBV11-2 and TRBJ2-1, with D unresolved. Per germline, CDR1 SGHAT and CDR2 FQNNGV. The CDR3 runs to 13 residues. The V end lost 3 bases, the J end lost 7 bases, and 10 bases lay between the germline ends.

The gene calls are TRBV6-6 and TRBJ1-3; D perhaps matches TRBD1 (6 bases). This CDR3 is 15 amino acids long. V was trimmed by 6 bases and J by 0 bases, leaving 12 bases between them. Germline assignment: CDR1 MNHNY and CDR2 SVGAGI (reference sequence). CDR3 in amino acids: CASSFTGSSGNTIYF. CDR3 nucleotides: TGTGCCAGCAGCTTCACAGGGAGCTCTGGAAACACCATATATTTT.